This passage covers 25 T cell receptor beta chains from one sample sequenced in a study of shared clonotypes between healthy human individuals. Sequencing used immunoSEQ multiplex PCR; TCRdb keeps in-frame clones, though not all of them. This table holds about 2.3 million clones, less than 95% found once. Sample: naive CD4+ T cells from PBMCs. Subset here: CD45RA+ positively selected. The receptors shown here come from a man between 18 and 35 years old in good health. Some clones in this sample may be carry-over from other donors' samples.

The chain has TRBV12-1 and TRBJ2-1; the table's D call of TRBD1 was not tested on the DNA. TRBV12-1 is a known pseudogene. CDR3 length: 18 amino acids. The CDR3 DNA reads as TGTGCCAGCAGCCGGGTGGAATTGGGGACAGGATTTTACAATGAGCAGTTCTTC. Translated, it gives CASSRVELGTGFYNEQFF.

The V and J genes are TRBV30 and TRBJ2-7, with D possibly being TRBD1 (5 bases). Looked up from germline, CDR1 is GTSNPN and CDR2 is SVGIG (reference sequence). The ends were cut back, 2 bases at V and 2 bases at J, with 16 bases in the middle. The CDR3 extends over 15 amino acids. In nucleotides, the CDR3 is TGTGCCTGGAGTCAGGGCCTACATGACACCTACGAGCAGTACTTC. As protein: CAWSQGLHDTYEQYF. The full variable domain, in which reference TRBV30 and TRBJ2-7 provide the parts outside the CDR3, is SQTIHQWPATLVQPVGSPLSLECTVEGTSNPNLYWYRQAAGRGLQLLFYSVGIGQISSEVPQNLSASRPQDRQFILSSKKLLLSDSGFYLCAWSQGLHDTYEQYFGPGTRLTVT.

This clone was seen only once. The chain joins TRBV23-1 to TRBJ1-5; D not resolved. TRBV23-1 is an open reading frame, and its role is uncertain. V was shortened by 2 bases and J by 7 bases, with 18 bases between the two germline ends. The CDR3 length is 16 residues. CDR3 region: CASSQRAGGGEQPQHF. For the CDR3, the DNA is TGCGCCAGCAGTCAACGCGCAGGCGGTGGGGAACAGCCCCAGCATTTT.

Note on this clone: The same CDR3 can be traced to other DNA sequences in this sample. V usage is TRBV5-1 and J usage is TRBJ2-3; TRBD1 agrees at 8 bases. CDR1 is SGHRS and CDR2 is YFSETQ in the germline V gene. This CDR3 has 15 residues. With V trimmed by 4 bases and J by 0 bases, 4 bases remained unmatched. The CDR3 region is CASSPQGASTDTQYF. The DNA of the CDR3 is TGCGCCAGCAGCCCGCAGGGGGCGAGCACAGATACGCAGTATTTT.

This rearrangement joins TRBV7-9 to TRBJ2-3, with 12 bases aligning to TRBD2. CDR1 and CDR2 from the germline V gene are SEHNR and FQNEAQ (reference sequence). The junction had 2 bases not matched to a gene; V was cut back by 4 bases and J by 3 bases. CDR3 length equals 15 residues. CDR3 nucleotides: TGTGCCAGCAGCTGGACTAGCGGGGATACAGATACGCAGTATTTT. It specifies CASSWTSGDTDTQYF.

The gene calls are TRBV19 and TRBJ2-1, with D hard to call. The CDR3 is 11 amino acids. V was pared by 3 bases and J by 10 bases, with 7 bases between. Germline assignment: CDR1 LNHDA and CDR2 SQIVND (reference sequence). CDR3 sequence (DNA): TGTGCCAGTAGTATCCCCGCGGAGCAGTTCTTC. This sequence encodes CASSIPAEQFF.

The sample holds one count of this clone. This chain joins TRBV5-4 and TRBJ2-2; no definite D call. The CDR3 spans 16 residues. CDR1 and CDR2 from the germline V gene are SGHNT and YYREEE (reference sequence). Trimming took off 0 bases at V and 6 bases at J, with 15 bases between the two ends. CDR3 in amino acids: CASSLGGPRRPGELFF. In DNA form, the CDR3 reads TGTGCCAGCAGCTTGGGCGGCCCGAGGCGGCCCGGGGAGCTGTTTTTT.

A single count supports this clone. The chain recombines TRBV5-4 with TRBJ2-2; D perhaps matches TRBD2 (6 bases). Germline V lookup: CDR1 SGHNT, CDR2 YYREEE (reference sequence). The length of the CDR3 is 18 residues. The V and J ends lost 2 bases and 7 bases respectively, with 24 bases between them. The CDR3 DNA follows: TGTGCCAGCAGCTTAGCACCCCAGACCGGGAGCCGTTTCGGGGAGCTGTTTTTT. This codes for CASSLAPQTGSRFGELFF.

For this clone: One junction end disagrees with the germline gene, perhaps due to a read error. The chain has TRBV5-6 and TRBJ2-3, with TRBD2 as a possible D gene (5 bases). Germline V gives CDR1 SGHDT, CDR2 YYEEEE. The length of the CDR3 is 14 residues. In DNA form, the CDR3 reads TGTGCCAGCAGCTTGTGGTCTAGCAAAGATACGCAGTATTTT. Translated, it gives CASSLWSSKDTQYF.

The chain carries TRBV30 and TRBJ1-5, with D possibly TRBD1 on 6 matching bases. V lost 3 bases and J 3 bases, leaving 15 bases between the germline ends. Germline assignment: CDR1 GTSNPN and CDR2 SVGIG (reference sequence). This CDR3 spans 15 amino acids. CDR3 residues: CAWRREDSSNQPQHF. CDR3 coding DNA: TGTGCCTGGAGGAGAGAGGACAGTTCCAATCAGCCCCAGCATTTT.

The chain recombines TRBV6-5 with TRBJ2-7; 13 bases align to TRBD2. Losses at the gene ends were 9 bases for V and 6 bases for J; bases not matched to a gene: 5. This CDR3 is 13 amino acids long. Germline V gene lookup returns CDR1 MNHEY and CDR2 SVGAGI. In DNA form, the CDR3 reads TGTGCCAGTGGACTAGCGGGAGATGGCGAGCAGTACTTC. This sequence encodes CASGLAGDGEQYF.

The chain is built from TRBV28 and TRBJ2-1, with a tentative D call TRBD2 (5 bases). CDR3 length: 15 amino acids. V was trimmed by 6 bases and J by 7 bases, leaving 19 bases between them. Germline V lookup: CDR1 MDHEN, CDR2 SYDVKM. The CDR3 region has the DNA TGTGCCAGCAGGACCCCGAGGGAGAAAAGAAATGAGCAGTTCTTC. The encoded protein is CASRTPREKRNEQFF.

This rearrangement joins TRBV30 to TRBJ2-3; TRBD1 aligns across 10 bases. CDR3 length equals 16 residues. Germline trimming cut 2 bases from V and 6 bases from J; bases unmatched to any gene: 11. The germline gives CDR1 GTSNPN, CDR2 SVGIG (reference sequence). The DNA for the CDR3 is TGTGCCTGGAGTTCACCGACAGGGGGCCGGGGGGATACGCAGTATTTT. Amino acids: CAWSSPTGGRGDTQYF.

Of note for this clone: Other DNA sequences within the sample encode an identical CDR3. V gene TRBV5-4 combines with J gene TRBJ1-2; D gene uncertain. Germline V gives CDR1 SGHNT, CDR2 YYREEE (reference sequence). The CDR3 has 13 residues. V lost 0 bases, J lost 2 bases, and 5 bases lay in between. The CDR3 sequence: CASSLAGNYGYTF. The DNA for the CDR3 is TGTGCCAGCAGCTTGGCGGGAAACTATGGCTACACCTTC.

CDR3 loop: CASSRDHRGIYEQYF. The CDR3 nucleotides read TGTGCCAGTAGCCGAGACCACCGGGGGATCTACGAGCAGTACTTC. The chain is built from TRBV19 and TRBJ2-7; weak D call: TRBD2 (6 bases). Between the trimmed V and J ends, which lost 6 bases and 3 bases, there was a span of 18 bases. The V gene's germline CDR1 is LNHDA and CDR2 SQIVND (reference sequence). This CDR3 spans 15 amino acids.

As concerns this clone: Other DNA sequences in the same sample also yield this CDR3. CDR3 sequence reads: CASSLKTGELFF. The CDR3 bases are TGTGCCAGCAGCCTCAAGACCGGGGAGCTGTTTTTT. This sequence joins TRBV7-9 and TRBJ2-2; D is unclear. Germline CDR1 SEHNR, CDR2 FQNEAQ (reference sequence). This CDR3 contains 12 residues. Deletions cut 5 bases from V and 5 bases from J, with 6 bases between. The whole variable domain, remainder taken from reference TRBV7-9 and TRBJ2-2, is DTGVSQNPRHKITKRGQNVTFRCDPISEHNRLYWYRQTLGQGPEFLTYFQNEAQLEKSRLLSDRFSAERPKGSFSTLEIQRTEQGDSAMYLCASSLKTGELFFGEGSRLTVL.

The rearrangement links TRBV7-8 to TRBJ2-3; 8 positions agree with TRBD2. The CDR3 spans 15 residues. The V gene's germline CDR1 is SGHVS and CDR2 FQNEAQ. J gave up 2 bases and V 1 base, and 2 bases lay outside the gene matches. In DNA, the CDR3 is TGTGCCAGCAGCTTAGTAGCGGGGTACACAGATACGCAGTATTTT. Translated, it gives CASSLVAGYTDTQYF.

This chain links TRBV28 with TRBJ2-7; maybe TRBD2 (5 bases). Germline values: CDR1 MDHEN, CDR2 SYDVKM. V was pared by 4 bases and J by 13 bases, with 14 bases between. The CDR3 has 11 residues. The CDR3 DNA is TGTGCCAGCAGTTCTCCCCAGGACTTATACTTC. It translates to CASSSPQDLYF.

The CDR3 here is CASSRSPRGTSEQFF. The CDR3 DNA is TGTGCCAGCAGCCGGTCACCTAGGGGGACCAGTGAGCAGTTCTTC. The chain employs TRBV7-6 and TRBJ2-1; maybe TRBD1 (6 bases). V was clipped by 5 bases and J by 9 bases, with 20 bases between them. Germline CDR1 reads SGHVS; CDR2 reads FNYEAQ. This CDR3 region has 15 residues.

In its sample, this clone was seen a few times. The chain recombines TRBV29-1 with TRBJ2-7, with D uncertain. This CDR3 is built from 13 residues. In germline, CDR1 is SQVTM, CDR2 ANQGSEA. V shed 6 bases and J shed 6 bases, with 18 bases lying between them. CDR3 bases: TGCAGCGTCCGGAAGCCATTCACCCTCGAGCAGTACTTC. This translates into CSVRKPFTLEQYF.

V usage is TRBV5-4 and J usage is TRBJ2-5; 8 bases match TRBD2. The CDR3 contains 14 residues. Unmatched junction bases numbered 10, after V lost 7 bases and J lost 5 bases. Germline lookup yields CDR1 SGHNT and CDR2 YYREEE (reference sequence). This chain's CDR3 is CASGLSGRGETQYF. Written as DNA, the CDR3 is TGTGCCAGCGGCCTAAGCGGGAGAGGCGAGACCCAGTACTTC.

This clone was picked up one time. This chain connects TRBV9 to TRBJ2-7; TRBD1 matches at 7 bases. Germline CDR1 reads SGDLS; CDR2 reads YYNGEE. The CDR3 covers 15 residues. The V and J ends lost 3 bases and 2 bases, in that order; junction bases with no gene match: 8. The CDR3 spells CASSARGDRAYEQYF. The CDR3 DNA follows: TGTGCCAGCAGCGCTCGTGGTGACAGGGCCTACGAGCAGTACTTC.

The chain uses TRBV27 and TRBJ2-2, with D unresolved. V shed 3 bases and J shed 3 bases, with 8 bases lying between them. The CDR3 is 14 residues long. Looked up from germline, CDR1 is MNHEY and CDR2 is SMNVEV (reference sequence). Written as DNA, the CDR3 is TGTGCCAGCAGTTTGTCTACGTACACCGGGGAGCTGTTTTTT. It is translated as CASSLSTYTGELFF.

The chain uses TRBV4-1 and TRBJ2-7; 15 bases are a match to TRBD2. Germline V lookup: CDR1 MGHRA, CDR2 YSYEKL. V trimming: 4 bases; J trimming: 2 bases; junction bases outside the gene matches: 6. The CDR3 spans 17 residues. The CDR3, as DNA: TGCGCCAGCAGCCGCGGACTAGCGGGAGGGTCCCCCTACGAGCAGTACTTC. This encodes CASSRGLAGGSPYEQYF.

V usage is TRBV7-3 and J usage is TRBJ2-1, with 13 bases matching TRBD2. Germline assignment: CDR1 SGHTA and CDR2 FQGTGA. Germline trimming cut 5 bases from V and 6 bases from J; bases unmatched to any gene: 7. The CDR3 is 16 amino acids. The CDR3 spells CASSRGLAGPSNEQFF. CDR3 nucleotide sequence: TGTGCCAGCAGCAGGGGACTAGCGGGGCCGAGCAATGAGCAGTTCTTC.